Listed below are T cell receptor beta chains from one sample, sequenced in a study of cytomegalovirus exposure and HLA in healthy donors. The repertoire was sequenced with immunoSEQ multiplex PCR; TCRdb's copy has only in-frame clones and lacks some. Of about 110,000 clones in the sample, less than 90% were seen once. The material sequenced was PBMCs. Receptors originate from a young woman in good health and CMV-seropositive. Both conserved end residues are part of each CDR3. Fields, in order: clone size, V gene, D gene, J gene, CDR3 DNA, CDR3 protein. D genes are given only for firm matches. Clone size is not always given. Where it is, it says once, few, many or a class for expanded clones.

NA	TRBV5-1	TRBD2	TRBJ2-5	TGCGCCAGCAGCTTGGCAGCGGGGGGGATGGAGACCCAGTACTTC	CASSLAAGGMETQYF
once	TRBV6-5	TRBD1	TRBJ2-2	TGTGCCAGCACCGGGACAGCAAACACCGGGGAGCTGTTTTTT	CASTGTANTGELFF
NA	TRBV4-2	TRBD2	TRBJ2-3	TGTGCCAGCAGCCAAGTGGTACCGACTAGCGGGGGGTTCACAGATACGCAGTATTTT	CASSQVVPTSGGFTDTQYF
once	TRBV4-2	NA	TRBJ1-1	TGTGCCAGCACCCCTTTAGGGGAAATGAACACTGAAGCTTTCTTT	CASTPLGEMNTEAFF
NA	TRBV18	NA	TRBJ1-4	TGTGCCAGCTCACCGATGGGACTGCGTAATGAAAAACTGTTTTTT	CASSPMGLRNEKLFF
NA	TRBV4-1	NA	TRBJ2-6	TGCGCCAGCAGCCAAGTTACTTTTAATCCGGGACCGGACTACTCTGGGGCCAACGTCCTGACTTTC	CASSQVTFNPGPDYSGANVLTF
NA	TRBV4-3	TRBD2	TRBJ2-1	TGCGCCAGCAGCCAAGAAACCGGGACTAGCGGGGGTGAGCAGTTCTTC	CASSQETGTSGGEQFF
once	TRBV28	TRBD1	TRBJ1-2	TGTGCCAGCAGCCCGGTGGGACAGAGGTCTCATGGCTACACCTTC	CASSPVGQRSHGYTF
once	TRBV7-8	TRBD2	TRBJ2-7	TGTGCCAGCAGCTTAGGAGCGGGGGTACTAGGCTCCTACGAGCAGTACTTC	CASSLGAGVLGSYEQYF
NA	TRBV7-9	NA	TRBJ2-2	TGTGCCAGCAGCCCAATCTCAGGGGGGCCAGGAACCGGGGAGCTGTTTTTT	CASSPISGGPGTGELFF
NA	TRBV4-3	TRBD2	TRBJ2-5	TGCGCCAGCAGCCCCGTAGCGGGGGGGGCTCAAGAGACCCAGTACTTC	CASSPVAGGAQETQYF
NA	TRBV28	NA	TRBJ1-6	TGTGCCAGCAGTTTATTGCTCCCAGGGAAGGATTCACCCCTCCACTTT	CASSLLLPGKDSPLHF
NA	TRBV4-1	NA	TRBJ2-5	TGCGCCAGCAGCCAAGTCTTCACAGTCGTCCAAGAGACCCAGTACTTC	CASSQVFTVVQETQYF
NA	TRBV27	NA	TRBJ2-1	TGTGCCAGCAGTTTTGGCAGATCAATCTACAATGAGCAGTTCTTC	CASSFGRSIYNEQFF
once	TRBV2	TRBD2	TRBJ2-5	TGTGCCAGTCAGACTAGCGGGGCGTGGGAGACCCAGTACTTC	CASQTSGAWETQYF
NA	TRBV14	NA	TRBJ2-1	TGTGCCAGCAAGGGCGGGGGCCGATCCTACAATGAGCAGTTCTTC	CASKGGGRSYNEQFF